This passage covers 11 T cell receptor beta chains from one sample sequenced in a study of blood T cell repertoires in COVID-19. Clones were sequenced by immunoSEQ multiplex PCR, and TCRdb holds only the in-frame ones, with some missing. In the table there are about 150,000 clones, 70% to 85% of which are singletons. The source material was peripheral blood. These receptor sequences come from a man aged 60 to 69 who had recovered from COVID-19.

This clone was detected once. J is TRBJ2-3 and V is TRBV5-1, with a weak D call TRBD1 (6 bases). CDR1 and CDR2 from the germline V gene are SGHRS and YFSETQ. The V end lost 1 base, the J end lost 3 bases, and 18 bases lay between the germline ends. The CDR3 is 17 residues long. The CDR3 region is CASSLLTGMDGTDTQYF. The CDR3 nucleotides read TGCGCCAGCAGCTTGCTAACAGGGATGGATGGGACAGATACGCAGTATTTT.

This clone showed up many times. The gene calls are TRBV5-1 and TRBJ2-3; TRBD2 agrees at 11 bases. Per germline, CDR1 SGHRS and CDR2 YFSETQ. With V trimmed by 2 bases and J by 0 bases, 8 bases remained unmatched. The length of the CDR3 is 18 residues. In nucleotides, the CDR3 is TGCGCCAGCAGCTTTCAGGCTAGCGGGGGGTCTAGCACAGATACGCAGTATTTT. Protein product: CASSFQASGGSSTDTQYF.

This clone was seen at least ten times. This sample also contains other DNA sequences that code for the same CDR3. The chain recombines TRBV6-5 with TRBJ1-1; D is unresolved. Trimming took off 6 bases at V and 4 bases at J, with 6 bases between the two ends. The CDR3 length is 11 residues. Germline assignment: CDR1 MNHEY and CDR2 SVGAGI. The CDR3 sequence is CASSSFTEAFF. The CDR3, as DNA: TGTGCCAGCAGCTCGTTCACTGAAGCTTTCTTT.

The gene calls are TRBV27 and TRBJ2-1; 8 bases fit TRBD2. This CDR3 region has 13 residues. V gave up 6 bases and J gave up 9 bases; unmatched junction bases: 7. Per the germline V gene, CDR1 is MNHEY and CDR2 is SMNVEV (reference sequence). The CDR3 loop reads CASRPGGPSEQFF. The DNA of the CDR3 is TGTGCCAGCAGGCCGGGAGGGCCTTCTGAGCAGTTCTTC.

The count of this clone is one. This chain connects TRBV7-9 to TRBJ2-1, with 8 bases fitting TRBD1. CDR1 SEHNR and CDR2 FQNEAQ come from the germline V gene (reference sequence). J was trimmed by 5 bases and V by 1 base; bases with no gene match: 4. There are 15 residues in the CDR3. The CDR3 spells CASSLGTGSHNEQFF. The CDR3 nucleotides read TGTGCCAGCAGCTTAGGGACAGGGTCCCACAATGAGCAGTTCTTC.

In DNA form, the CDR3 reads TGTGCCAGCAGCTTCGGGGGTGACTATGGCTACACCTTC. This gives the protein CASSFGGDYGYTF. V is TRBV11-1 and J is TRBJ1-2; D perhaps matches TRBD1 (5 bases). Trimming took 3 bases from V and 3 from J, leaving 8 bases between them. This CDR3 region has 13 residues. Looked up from germline, CDR1 is SGHAT and CDR2 is FQDESV (reference sequence).

This chain joins TRBV4-1 and TRBJ1-5; 10 bases align to TRBD1. V lost 4 bases to trimming and J lost 7 bases; unmatched junction nucleotides: 7. The germline CDR1 and CDR2 sequences are MGHRA and YSYEKL. This CDR3 has 15 amino acids. The CDR3 DNA follows: TGCGCCAGCAGCCGAGGACAGGGGGATATACAGCCCCAGCATTTT. Its protein product is CASSRGQGDIQPQHF.

The gene calls are TRBV10-3 and TRBJ2-2; 9 nucleotides match TRBD1. This CDR3 has 16 residues. The junction had 6 bases not matched to a gene; V was cut back by 6 bases and J by 1 base. Germline V CDR1 and CDR2: ENHRY, SYGVKD. The chain's CDR3 is CAISTGGLLNTGELFF. CDR3 coding DNA: TGTGCCATCAGCACAGGGGGCCTTTTGAACACCGGGGAGCTGTTTTTT.

This clone occurred a few times. V is TRBV5-6 and J is TRBJ2-7; the match to TRBD1 covers 9 bases. V was pared by 3 bases and J by 3 bases, with 4 bases of the junction left unmatched. There are 14 residues in the CDR3. The germline V gene encodes CDR1 SGHDT and CDR2 YYEEEE. Here the CDR3 DNA reads TGTGCCAGCAGCTGGGGACAGGGAAACTACGAGCAGTACTTC. Amino acids: CASSWGQGNYEQYF. The full variable domain, rest sourced from reference TRBV5-6 and TRBJ2-7, is DAGVTQSPTHLIKTRGQQVTLRCSPKSGHDTVSWYQQALGQGPQFIFQYYEEEERQRGNFPDRFSGHQFPNYSSELNVNALLLGDSALYLCASSWGQGNYEQYFGPGTRLTVT.

This clone was counted only a few times. The chain carries TRBV3-1 (or the pseudogene TRBV3-2) and TRBJ1-2; D may be TRBD1 (5 bases). The CDR3 spans 13 residues. Trimming pared 1 base from V and 7 bases from J, leaving 10 bases between. Germline V gives CDR1 LGHDT, CDR2 YNNKEL (reference sequence). The CDR3 nucleotides are TGTGCCAGCAGCCAAGTTTCCAGGGTTGGCTACACCTTC. It yields the protein CASSQVSRVGYTF.

In DNA, the CDR3 is TGTGCCAGCAGTTTAAGGGGGCATGAAGACACTGAAGCTTTCTTT. Its translation is CASSLRGHEDTEAFF. The chain is built from TRBV6-5 and TRBJ1-1; 7 nucleotides match TRBD1. Germline loops: CDR1 MNHEY, CDR2 SVGAGI. Unmatched junction bases numbered 8, after V lost 4 bases and J lost 3 bases. This CDR3 contains 15 residues.